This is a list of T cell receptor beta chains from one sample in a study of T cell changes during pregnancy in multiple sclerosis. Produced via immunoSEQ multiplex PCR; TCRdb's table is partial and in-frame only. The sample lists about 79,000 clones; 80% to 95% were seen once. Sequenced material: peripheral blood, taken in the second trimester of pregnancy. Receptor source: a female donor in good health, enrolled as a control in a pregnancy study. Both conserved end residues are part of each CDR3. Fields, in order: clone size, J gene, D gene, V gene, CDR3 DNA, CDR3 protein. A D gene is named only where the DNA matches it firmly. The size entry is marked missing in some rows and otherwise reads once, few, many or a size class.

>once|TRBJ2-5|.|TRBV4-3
TGCGCCAGCAGCCATAGTGGGGCGGAGACCCAGTACTTC
CASSHSGAETQYF
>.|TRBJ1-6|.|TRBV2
TGTGCCAGCACAGGTGTCCGCTCCTATAATTCACCCCTCCACTTT
CASTGVRSYNSPLHF
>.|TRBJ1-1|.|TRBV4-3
TGCGCCAGCAGCCAAGATCCTTTCGAGGTCACTGAAGCTTTCTTT
CASSQDPFEVTEAFF
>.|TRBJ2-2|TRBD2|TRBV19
TGTGCCAGTAGTATTGTAGCGGGGGCGAACACCGGGGAGCTGTTTTTT
CASSIVAGANTGELFF
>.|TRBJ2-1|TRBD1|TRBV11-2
TGTGCCAGCAGCTTAGCCGGGACAGAATACAATGAGCAGTTCTTC
CASSLAGTEYNEQFF
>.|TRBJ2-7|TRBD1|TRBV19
TGTGCCAGTAGTGGTGAGACAGGGTACGAGCAGTACTTC
CASSGETGYEQYF
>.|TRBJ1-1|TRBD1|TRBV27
TGTGCCAGCAGTTCTCCCGCCCCGGGACAGGGCAACACTGAAGCTTTCTTT
CASSSPAPGQGNTEAFF
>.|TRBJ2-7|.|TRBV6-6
TGTGCCAGCAGTTTCACAGGGTCCGAGCAGTACTTC
CASSFTGSEQYF
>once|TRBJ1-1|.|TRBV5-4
TGTGCCAGCAGCTCCGACAGGTACACTGAAGCTTTCTTT
CASSSDRYTEAFF
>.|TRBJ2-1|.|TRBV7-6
TGTGCCAGCAGCTTACGTCCTAGGACCTACAATGAGCAGTTCTTC
CASSLRPRTYNEQFF
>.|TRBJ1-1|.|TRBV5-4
TGTGCCAGCAGCTTGGATTCGGAAACAGGTCTTTTAGGGAACACTGAAGCTTTCTTT
CASSLDSETGLLGNTEAFF
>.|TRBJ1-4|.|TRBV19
TGTGCCAGTAGTATAGAGGGGGCCCCAACTAATGAAAAACTGTTTTTT
CASSIEGAPTNEKLFF
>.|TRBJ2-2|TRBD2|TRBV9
TGTGCCAGCAGCCCCCTGCCGGTAGCGGGGGGCACCGGGGAGCTGTTTTTT
CASSPLPVAGGTGELFF
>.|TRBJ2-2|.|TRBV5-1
TGCGCCAGCAGCATGGGAAGACAGCTCGCGAACACCGGGGAGCTGTTTTTT
CASSMGRQLANTGELFF
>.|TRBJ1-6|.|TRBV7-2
TGTGCCAGCTTCGGGGAACCGTCTACTAGTAATTCACCCCTCCACTTT
CASFGEPSTSNSPLHF
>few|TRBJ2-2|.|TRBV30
TGTGCCTGTCCGTTGGGGCCCCCTCGGTTCGGGGAGCTGTTTTTT
CACPLGPPRFGELFF
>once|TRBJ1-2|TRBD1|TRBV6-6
TGTGCCAGCAGTTCCCGACAGGGGAGTTCCTATGGCTACACCTTC
CASSSRQGSSYGYTF
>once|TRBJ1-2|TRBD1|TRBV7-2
TGTGCCAGCAGCTTACCCTCACGGACAGGGAGGTATGGCTACACCTTC
CASSLPSRTGRYGYTF
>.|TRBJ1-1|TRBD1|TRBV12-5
TGTGCTAGTGGTTACGGGACAGGGACTGAAGCTTTCTTT
CASGYGTGTEAFF
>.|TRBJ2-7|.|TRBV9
TGTGCCAGCAGCGTAGCTGGCCAGTCCTACGAGCAGTACTTC
CASSVAGQSYEQYF
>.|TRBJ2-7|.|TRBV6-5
TGTGCCAGCAGTTATCTATCAGGGCAGTGGGAGCAGTACTTC
CASSYLSGQWEQYF
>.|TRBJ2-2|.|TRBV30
TGTGCCTGGAGTGTAGGCAGGACGAACACCGGGGAGCTGTTTTTT
CAWSVGRTNTGELFF
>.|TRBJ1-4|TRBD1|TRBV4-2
TGTGCCAGCAGCCAACCACTCGACAGGGGGAATGAAAAACTGTTTTTT
CASSQPLDRGNEKLFF
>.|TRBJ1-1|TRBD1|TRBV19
TGTGCCAGTAGACAGGACAGGGGGATCACTGAAGCTTTCTTT
CASRQDRGITEAFF
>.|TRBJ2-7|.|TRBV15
TGTGCCACCAGCAGGGGGCCTGCCTACGAGCAGTACTTC
CATSRGPAYEQYF
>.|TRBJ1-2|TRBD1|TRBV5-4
TGTGCCAGCAGTCCCGGACAGGGGGCAGTCTATGGCTACACCTTC
CASSPGQGAVYGYTF
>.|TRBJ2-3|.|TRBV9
TGTGCCAGCAGCGCCCTCAGCACAGATACGCAGTATTTT
CASSALSTDTQYF
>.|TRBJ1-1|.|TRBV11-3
TGTGCCTCCATGGAGGACGGGGGATTGAACACTGAAGCTTTCTTT
CASMEDGGLNTEAFF
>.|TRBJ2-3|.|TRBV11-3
TGTGCCAGCAGCTTCGGGTCATCAGATACGCAGTATTTT
CASSFGSSDTQYF
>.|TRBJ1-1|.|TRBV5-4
TGTGCCAGCCGGGGGGGCCGTGAAGCTTTCTTT
CASRGGREAFF
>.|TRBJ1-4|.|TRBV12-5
TGTGCTAGTGGTTTGGTACAAGGGGCAACTAATGAAAAACTGTTTTTT
CASGLVQGATNEKLFF
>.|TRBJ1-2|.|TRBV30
TGTGCCTGGAGTTTATCTAACTATGGCTACACCTTC
CAWSLSNYGYTF
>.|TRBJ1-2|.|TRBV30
TGTGCCTGGAGTGTACCCAGGAGCGGCTATGGCTACACCTTC
CAWSVPRSGYGYTF
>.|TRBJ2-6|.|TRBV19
TGTGCCACCCCCAGCGATTCTGGGGCCAACGTCCTGACTTTC
CATPSDSGANVLTF
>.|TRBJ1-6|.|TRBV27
TGTGCCAGCAGTACATCAGGGTACAATTCACCCCTCCACTTT
CASSTSGYNSPLHF
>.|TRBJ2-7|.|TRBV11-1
TGTGCCAGCAGCTTAGTCCCGTCGGGAAACTCCTACGAGCAGTACTTC
CASSLVPSGNSYEQYF
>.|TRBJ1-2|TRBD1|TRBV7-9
TGTGCCAGCAGCTTAGGGTGGACAGGGAACTATGGCTACACCTTC
CASSLGWTGNYGYTF
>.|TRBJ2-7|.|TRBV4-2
TGTGCCAGCAGCCAAGAAAACAGGGCTAGCTCCTACGAGCAGTACTTC
CASSQENRASSYEQYF
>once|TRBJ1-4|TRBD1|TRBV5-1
TGCGCCAGCAGAAATGGCGGGACAGTGAATGAAAAACTGTTTTTT
CASRNGGTVNEKLFF
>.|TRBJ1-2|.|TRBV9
TGTGCCAGCAGCGTAGAGGTGGAGAACTATGGCTACACCTTC
CASSVEVENYGYTF
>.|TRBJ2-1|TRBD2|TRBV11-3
TGTGCCAGCAGCTTAGGCGGGGGAGGGCTCAATGAGCAGTTCTTC
CASSLGGGGLNEQFF
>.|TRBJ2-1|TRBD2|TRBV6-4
TGTGCCAGCAGTGACTCGGGAAGCGGGGGGGCCGATGAGCAGTTCTTC
CASSDSGSGGADEQFF
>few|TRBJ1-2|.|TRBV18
TGTGCCAGCTCACCGGGCGGGGGGGTCAACTATGGCTACACCTTC
CASSPGGGVNYGYTF
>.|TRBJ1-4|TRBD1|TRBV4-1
TGCGCCAGCAGCCAAGATGTACAGGGGGCTAATGAAAAACTGTTTTTT
CASSQDVQGANEKLFF
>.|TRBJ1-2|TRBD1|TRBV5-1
TGCGCCAGCAGCCCTCAGCCCGGGACAGGGGTTGGCTACTATGGCTACACCTTC
CASSPQPGTGVGYYGYTF
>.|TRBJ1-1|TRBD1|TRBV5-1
TGCGCCAGCAGCTGGGGACAGGGGAACACTGAAGCTTTCTTT
CASSWGQGNTEAFF
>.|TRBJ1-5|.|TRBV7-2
TGTGCCAGCAGCGAAGATCAGGGCCTGGGGAGCAATCAGCCCCAGCATTTT
CASSEDQGLGSNQPQHF
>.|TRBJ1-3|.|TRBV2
TGTGCCAGCAGGCGACTTAGCTCTGGAAACACCATATATTTT
CASRRLSSGNTIYF
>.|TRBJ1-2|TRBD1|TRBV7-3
TGTGCCAGCAGCCAGGGGGCTTTCTATGGCTACACCTTC
CASSQGAFYGYTF